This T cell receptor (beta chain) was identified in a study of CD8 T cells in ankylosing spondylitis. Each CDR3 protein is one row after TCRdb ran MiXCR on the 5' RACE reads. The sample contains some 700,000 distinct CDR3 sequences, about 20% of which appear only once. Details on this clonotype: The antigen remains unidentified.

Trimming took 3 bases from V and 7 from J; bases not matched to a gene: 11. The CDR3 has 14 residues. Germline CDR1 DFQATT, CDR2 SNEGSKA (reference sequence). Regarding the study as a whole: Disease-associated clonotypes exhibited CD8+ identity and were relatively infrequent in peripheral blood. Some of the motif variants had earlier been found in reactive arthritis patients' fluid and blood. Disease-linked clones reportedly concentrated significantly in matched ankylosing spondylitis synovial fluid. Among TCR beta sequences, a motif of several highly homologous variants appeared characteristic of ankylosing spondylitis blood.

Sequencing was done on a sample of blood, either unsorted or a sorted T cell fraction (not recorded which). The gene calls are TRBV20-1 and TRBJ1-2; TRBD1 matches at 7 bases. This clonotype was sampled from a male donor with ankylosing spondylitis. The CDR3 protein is CSARTGFRLGGYTF. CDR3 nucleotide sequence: TGCAGTGCTAGGACAGGGTTTAGGTTGGGTGGCTACACCTTC.